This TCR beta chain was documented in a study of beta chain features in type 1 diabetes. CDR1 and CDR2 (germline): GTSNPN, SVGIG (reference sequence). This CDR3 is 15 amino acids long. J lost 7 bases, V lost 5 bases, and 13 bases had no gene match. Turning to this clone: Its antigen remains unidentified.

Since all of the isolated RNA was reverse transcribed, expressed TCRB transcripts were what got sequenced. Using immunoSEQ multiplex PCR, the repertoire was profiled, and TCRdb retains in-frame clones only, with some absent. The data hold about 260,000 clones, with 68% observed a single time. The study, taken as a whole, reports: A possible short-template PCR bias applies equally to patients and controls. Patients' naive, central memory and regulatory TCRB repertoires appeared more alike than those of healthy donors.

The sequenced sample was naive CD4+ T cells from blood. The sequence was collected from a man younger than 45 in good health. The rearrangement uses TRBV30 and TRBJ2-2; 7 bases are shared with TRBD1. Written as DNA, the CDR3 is TGTGCCTGGTCCACAAAGGGGGCAGGTAACGGGGAGCTGTTTTTT. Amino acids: CAWSTKGAGNGELFF.